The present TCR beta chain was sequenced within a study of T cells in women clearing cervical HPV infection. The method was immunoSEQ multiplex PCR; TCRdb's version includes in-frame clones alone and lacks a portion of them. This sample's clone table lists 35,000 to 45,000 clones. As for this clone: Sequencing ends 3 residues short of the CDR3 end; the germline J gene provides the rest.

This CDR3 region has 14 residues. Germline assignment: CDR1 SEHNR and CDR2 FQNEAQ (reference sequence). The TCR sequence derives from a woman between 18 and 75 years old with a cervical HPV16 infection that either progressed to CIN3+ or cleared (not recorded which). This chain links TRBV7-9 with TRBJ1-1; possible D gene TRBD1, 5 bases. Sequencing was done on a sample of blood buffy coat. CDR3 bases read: TGTGCCAGCAGCTTAAGGGGCTTTTCCTACGAG. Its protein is CASSLRGFSYE. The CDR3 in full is CASSLRGFSYEAFF.